One T cell receptor (beta chain) is described in this entry. The entry originates in a study of blood T cell repertoires in COVID-19. Clones were read by immunoSEQ multiplex PCR, and TCRdb kept only the in-frame ones, dropping some. This sample has around 100,000 clones, with 88% found just once. This CDR3 has 15 residues. The junction had 2 bases not matched to a gene; V was cut back by 1 base and J by 2 bases. Looked up from germline, CDR1 is SGHNT and CDR2 is YENEEA. Sequenced sample: peripheral blood. The V and J genes are TRBV11-3 and TRBJ2-7; 10 positions agree with TRBD1. The TCR comes from a human donor in a cohort sampled during active COVID-19. The CDR3 DNA reads TGTGCCAGCAGCTTAGGGGGGACAGGGGCCTACGAGCAGTACTTC. Amino acids: CASSLGGTGAYEQYF. The complete variable domain, with remaining parts taken from reference TRBV11-3 and TRBJ2-7, reads EAGVVQSPRYKIIEKKQPVAFWCNPISGHNTLYWYLQNLGQGPELLIRYENEEAVDDSQLPKDRFSAERLKGVDSTLKIQPAELGDSAVYLCASSLGGTGAYEQYFGPGTRLTVT.